Listed here is a single T cell receptor (beta chain). Its antigen is unidentified. J gave up 6 bases and V 2 bases, and 7 bases lay outside the gene matches. The CDR3 consists of 15 residues. This sample stems from a study of T cells after yellow fever vaccination. TCRdb recomputed calls from the 5' RACE reads with MiXCR, one row per CDR3 protein. The data hold approximately 580,000 distinct CDR3 sequences, with about a sixth observed a single time. General study points: A weaker but faster secondary response was observed, peaking on day 5 versus 15.

This clonotype originated in a man between 18 and 35 years old who received the YFV17D yellow fever vaccine. The sample in question was PBMCs, obtained around 5 days after the first yellow fever vaccination. The genes are TRBV12-3 or TRBV12-4 and TRBJ2-7; 10 nucleotides agree with TRBD1. CDR3 coding DNA: TGTGCCAGCAGTTTAACGGGGACAGGGGCTACCGAGCAGTACTTC. This codes for CASSLTGTGATEQYF.